This T cell receptor beta chain was recovered during a study of blood T cell repertoires in COVID-19. The overall study: Researchers got acute and convalescent COVID-19 samples from the United States, Italy and Spain. T cells, B-cell-depleted T cells, or PBMCs supplied cDNA or gDNA.

In the study's own analysis: Estimated nucleated cell counts came from reference gene primer amplification. Sequencing used immunoSEQ multiplex PCR; TCRdb keeps in-frame clones, though not all of them. V, J and clone size were drawn from that table, and D and trimming were deduced from the DNA. The profile shows approximately 170,000 clones, approximately 87% of them singletons. The V and J ends lost 4 bases and 5 bases respectively, with 14 bases between them. This CDR3 comprises 14 residues. CDR1 is LGHNA, CDR2 YNFKEQ, per germline. The sequence derives from a woman aged 70-85 years with acute or convalescent COVID-19. This rearrangement joins TRBV4-2 to TRBJ1-2; D is perhaps TRBD1 (5 bases). Sample: peripheral blood. The CDR3, as DNA: TGTGCCAGCAGCCCTCCCGGGACTGGTTATGGCTACACCTTC. Its translation: CASSPPGTGYGYTF.